This T cell receptor beta chain emerged from a study of patients and donors after allogeneic stem cell transplantation. MiXCR was run by TCRdb on the RT-PCR reads, yielding one entry per CDR3 protein. The data contain approximately 250,000 distinct CDR3 sequences, roughly 13% of them singletons. This clonotype was picked up a small number of times. Sequencing was carried out using blood, either unsorted or a sorted T cell fraction (not recorded which). This TCR was sampled from a human donor who was either an allogeneic HSCT recipient or a stem cell or donor lymphocyte infusion donor (not recorded which). It is not recorded whose cells these are; they may come from a transplant donor.

CDR3 sequence (DNA): TGTGCCTGGAGGGGGACAGGGTATACGCAGTATTTT. Its protein product is CAWRGTGYTQYF. The chain carries TRBV30 and TRBJ2-3; TRBD1 matches 9 bases. This CDR3 is built from 12 residues. Trimming removed 3 bases from V and 7 bases from J; junction bases left unmatched: 2. In germline, CDR1 is GTSNPN, CDR2 SVGIG (reference sequence).